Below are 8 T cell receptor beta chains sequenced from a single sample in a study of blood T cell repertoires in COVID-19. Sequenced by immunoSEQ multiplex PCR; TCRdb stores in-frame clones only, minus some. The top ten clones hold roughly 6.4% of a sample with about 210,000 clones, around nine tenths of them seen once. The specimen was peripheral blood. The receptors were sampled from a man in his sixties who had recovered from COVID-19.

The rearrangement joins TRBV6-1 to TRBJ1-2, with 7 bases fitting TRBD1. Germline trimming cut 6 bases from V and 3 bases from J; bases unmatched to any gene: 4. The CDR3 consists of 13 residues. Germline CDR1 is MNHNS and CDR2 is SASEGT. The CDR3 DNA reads TGTGCCAGCAGGGATCAGGGGGACTATGGCTACACCTTC. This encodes CASRDQGDYGYTF.

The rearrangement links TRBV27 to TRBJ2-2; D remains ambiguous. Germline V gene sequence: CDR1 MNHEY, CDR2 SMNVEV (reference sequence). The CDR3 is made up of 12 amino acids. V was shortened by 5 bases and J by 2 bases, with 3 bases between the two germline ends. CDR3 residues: CASSPNTGELFF. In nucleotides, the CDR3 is TGTGCCAGCAGTCCTAACACCGGGGAGCTGTTTTTT.

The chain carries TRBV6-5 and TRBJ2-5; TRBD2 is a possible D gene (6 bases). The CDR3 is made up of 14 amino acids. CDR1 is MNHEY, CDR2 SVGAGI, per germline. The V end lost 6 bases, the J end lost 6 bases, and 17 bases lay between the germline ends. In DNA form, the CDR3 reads TGTGCCAGCAGATCCAATGGGGAGGTCAAGACCCAGTACTTC. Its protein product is CASRSNGEVKTQYF.

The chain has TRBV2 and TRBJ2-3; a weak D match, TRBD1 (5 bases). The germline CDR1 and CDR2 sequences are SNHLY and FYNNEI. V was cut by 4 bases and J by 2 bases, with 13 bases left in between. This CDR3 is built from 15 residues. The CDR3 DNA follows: TGTGCCAGCAGTGTTGTCGCAGGGTCCACAGATACGCAGTATTTT. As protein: CASSVVAGSTDTQYF.

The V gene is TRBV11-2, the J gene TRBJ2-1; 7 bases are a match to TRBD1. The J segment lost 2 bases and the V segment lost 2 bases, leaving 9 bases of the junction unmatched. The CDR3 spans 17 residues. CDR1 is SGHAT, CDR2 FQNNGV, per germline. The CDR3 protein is CASSLRGLANTYNEQFF. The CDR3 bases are TGTGCCAGCAGCTTAAGGGGGCTAGCCAATACCTACAATGAGCAGTTCTTC.

The CDR3 spells CATMGQIEVSTDTQYF. The DNA of the CDR3 is TGTGCCACCATGGGACAGATAGAAGTAAGCACAGATACGCAGTATTTT. The gene calls are TRBV21-1 and TRBJ2-3; the table assigns TRBD1, which was not confirmed against the DNA. TRBV21-1 is reported as a pseudogene. The CDR3 sequence is 16 residues long.

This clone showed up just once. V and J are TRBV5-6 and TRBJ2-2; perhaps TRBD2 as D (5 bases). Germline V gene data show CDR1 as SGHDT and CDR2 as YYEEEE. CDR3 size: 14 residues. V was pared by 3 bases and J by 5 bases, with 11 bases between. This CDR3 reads CASSSVRGTGELFF. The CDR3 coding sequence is TGTGCCAGCAGCTCGGTTCGGGGAACCGGGGAGCTGTTTTTT.

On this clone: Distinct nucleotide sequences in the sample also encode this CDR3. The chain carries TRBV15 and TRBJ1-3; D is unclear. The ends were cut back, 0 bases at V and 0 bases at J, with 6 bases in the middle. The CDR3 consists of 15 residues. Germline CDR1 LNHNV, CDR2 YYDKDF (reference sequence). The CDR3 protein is CATSRDRSSGNTIYF. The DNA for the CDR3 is TGTGCCACCAGCAGAGATCGGAGCTCTGGAAACACCATATATTTT. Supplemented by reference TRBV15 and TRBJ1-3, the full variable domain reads DAMVIQNPRYQVTQFGKPVTLSCSQTLNHNVMYWYQQKSSQAPKLLFHYYDKDFNNEADTPDNFQSRRPNTSFCFLDIRSPGLGDTAMYLCATSRDRSSGNTIYFGEGSWLTVV.